A selection of T cell receptor beta chains follows, all from one sample in a study of blood T cell repertoires in COVID-19. Sequenced by immunoSEQ multiplex PCR; TCRdb stores in-frame clones only, minus some. The sample has some 300,000 clones, around 92% seen once. The sequencing sample was made of PBMCs or T cells enriched from blood (not recorded which). These receptor sequences come from a woman aged 25 to 45 who had recovered from COVID-19. Both conserved end residues are part of each CDR3.

j_call v_call cdr3_aa
TRBJ1-1 TRBV18 CASSVQGNTEAFF
TRBJ2-7 TRBV27 CASTSKFRTGGIPYEQYF
TRBJ1-1 TRBV7-2 CASSPLILGTTMNTEAFF
TRBJ1-2 TRBV18 CASSPTMELYTF
TRBJ2-7 TRBV5-5 CASSPPGSYEQYF
TRBJ1-5 TRBV2 CASSDSGTRSQPQHF
TRBJ2-7 TRBV7-9 CASSSGQGYYEQYF
TRBJ1-1 TRBV13 CASSLLEYTEAFF
TRBJ1-1 TRBV28 CASSPPGQGRTEAFF
TRBJ1-4 TRBV28 CASSLAPHGGAVNEKLFF
TRBJ1-1 TRBV6-6 CASSHWGQGATEAFF
TRBJ2-7 TRBV20-1 CSASGGQRSVPEQYF
TRBJ2-7 TRBV19 CARIYLREAYEQYF
TRBJ1-2 TRBV7-9 CASSLGQGSDGYTF
TRBJ1-1 TRBV6-5 CATTLGGRYTEAFF
TRBJ2-2 TRBV29-1 CSVVSFGDTGELFF
TRBJ2-1 TRBV7-2 CASSLDIAGGHNEQFF
TRBJ1-2 TRBV2 CASSGDTYYGYTF
TRBJ1-1 TRBV7-2 CASSLLDRANTEAFF
TRBJ2-7 TRBV6-5 CASSQDGSRPYEQYF
TRBJ1-2 TRBV29-1 CSVEFVYGYTF
TRBJ1-2 TRBV7-2 CASSVWGQTSYGYTF
TRBJ2-1 TRBV27 CASSLRLAAINEQFF